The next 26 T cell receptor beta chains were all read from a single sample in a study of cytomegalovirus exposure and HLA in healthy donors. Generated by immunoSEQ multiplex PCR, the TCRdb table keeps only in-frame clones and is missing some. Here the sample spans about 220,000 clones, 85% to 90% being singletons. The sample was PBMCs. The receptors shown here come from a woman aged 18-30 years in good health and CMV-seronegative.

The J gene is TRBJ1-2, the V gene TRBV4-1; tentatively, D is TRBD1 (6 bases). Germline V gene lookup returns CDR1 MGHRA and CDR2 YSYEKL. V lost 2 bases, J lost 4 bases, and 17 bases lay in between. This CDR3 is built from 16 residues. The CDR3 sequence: CASSQPLQGRRYGYTF. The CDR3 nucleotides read TGCGCCAGCAGCCAACCTCTACAGGGACGCCGCTATGGCTACACCTTC.

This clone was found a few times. CDR3 residues: CASSQDPGGPDTQYF. CDR3 sequence (DNA): TGTGCCAGCAGCCAAGATCCGGGAGGGCCAGATACGCAGTATTTT. The chain uses TRBV4-2 and TRBJ2-3; 8 positions match TRBD2. This CDR3 is 15 amino acids long. Germline-derived CDR1 and CDR2 are LGHNA and YNFKEQ. V was clipped by 0 bases and J by 4 bases; unmatched bases: 3.

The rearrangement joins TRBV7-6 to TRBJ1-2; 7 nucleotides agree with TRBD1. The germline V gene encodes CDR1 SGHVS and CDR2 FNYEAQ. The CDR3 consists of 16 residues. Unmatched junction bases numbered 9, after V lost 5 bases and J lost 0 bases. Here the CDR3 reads CASSPMTGKANYGYTF. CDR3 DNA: TGTGCCAGCAGCCCTATGACAGGGAAGGCTAACTATGGCTACACCTTC. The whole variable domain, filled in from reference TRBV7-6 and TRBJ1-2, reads GAGVSQSPRYKVTKRGQDVALRCDPISGHVSLYWYRQALGQGPEFLTYFNYEAQQDKSGLPNDRFSAERPEGSISTLTIQRTEQRDSAMYRCASSPMTGKANYGYTFGSGTRLTVV.

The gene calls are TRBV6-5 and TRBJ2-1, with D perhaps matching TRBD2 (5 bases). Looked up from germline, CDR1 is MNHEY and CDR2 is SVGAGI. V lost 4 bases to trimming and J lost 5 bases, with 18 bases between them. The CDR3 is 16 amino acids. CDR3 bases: TGTGCCAGCAGTTTGCTAGCCCCAGCCCTCGACAATGAGCAGTTCTTC. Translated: CASSLLAPALDNEQFF.

CDR3 coding DNA: TGTGCCTGGATTGGAGCGGCGGGCGAGCAGTACTTC. This gives the protein CAWIGAAGEQYF. V and J are TRBV30 and TRBJ2-7, with D perhaps matching TRBD2 (5 bases). This CDR3 is built from 12 residues. Trimming shortened V by 4 bases and J by 6 bases, and 13 bases separated the two germline ends. Germline V lookup: CDR1 GTSNPN, CDR2 SVGIG (reference sequence).

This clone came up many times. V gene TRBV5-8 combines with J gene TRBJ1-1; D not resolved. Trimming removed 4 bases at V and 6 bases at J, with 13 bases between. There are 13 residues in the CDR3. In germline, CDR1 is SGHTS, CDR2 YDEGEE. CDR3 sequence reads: CASSRLGRAEAFF. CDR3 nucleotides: TGTGCCAGCAGCCGCTTGGGGAGGGCTGAAGCTTTCTTT.

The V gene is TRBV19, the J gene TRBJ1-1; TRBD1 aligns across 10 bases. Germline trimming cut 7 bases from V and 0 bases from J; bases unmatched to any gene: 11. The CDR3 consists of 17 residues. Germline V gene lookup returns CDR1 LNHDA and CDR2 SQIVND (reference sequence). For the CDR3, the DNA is TGTGCCAGTAAGGGGTCCGACAGGGGGCGCGTGAACACTGAAGCTTTCTTT. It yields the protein CASKGSDRGRVNTEAFF.

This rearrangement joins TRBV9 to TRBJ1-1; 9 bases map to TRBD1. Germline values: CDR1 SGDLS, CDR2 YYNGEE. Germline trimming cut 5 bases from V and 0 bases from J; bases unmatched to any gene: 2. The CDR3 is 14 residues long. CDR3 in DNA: TGTGCCAGCAGGGGGGACAGGGTGAACACTGAAGCTTTCTTT. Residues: CASRGDRVNTEAFF.

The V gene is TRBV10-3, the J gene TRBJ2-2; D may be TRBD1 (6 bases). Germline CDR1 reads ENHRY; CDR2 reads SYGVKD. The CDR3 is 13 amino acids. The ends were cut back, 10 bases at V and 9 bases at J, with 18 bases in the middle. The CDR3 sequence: CATRPVRDRELFF. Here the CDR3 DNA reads TGTGCCACCAGGCCTGTCCGGGACAGGGAGCTGTTTTTT.

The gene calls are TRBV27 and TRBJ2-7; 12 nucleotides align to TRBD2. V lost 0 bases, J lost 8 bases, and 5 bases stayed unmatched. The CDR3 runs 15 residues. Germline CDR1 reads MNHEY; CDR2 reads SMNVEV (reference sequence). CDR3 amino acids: CASSLSTSGGVQQYF. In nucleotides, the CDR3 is TGTGCCAGCAGTTTATCGACTAGCGGGGGAGTACAGCAGTACTTC.

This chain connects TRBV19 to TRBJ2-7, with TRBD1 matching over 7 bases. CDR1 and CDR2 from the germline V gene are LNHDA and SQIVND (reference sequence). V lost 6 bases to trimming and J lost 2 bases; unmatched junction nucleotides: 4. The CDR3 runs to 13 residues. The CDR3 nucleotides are TGTGCCAGTAGGGCAGGGGGAGCCTACGAGCAGTACTTC. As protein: CASRAGGAYEQYF.

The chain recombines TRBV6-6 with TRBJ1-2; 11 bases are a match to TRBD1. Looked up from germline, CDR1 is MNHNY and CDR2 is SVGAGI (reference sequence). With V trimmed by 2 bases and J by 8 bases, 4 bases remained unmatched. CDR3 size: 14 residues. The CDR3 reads CASSYGTGGRGYTF. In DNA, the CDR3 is TGTGCCAGCAGTTACGGGACAGGGGGACGGGGCTACACCTTC.

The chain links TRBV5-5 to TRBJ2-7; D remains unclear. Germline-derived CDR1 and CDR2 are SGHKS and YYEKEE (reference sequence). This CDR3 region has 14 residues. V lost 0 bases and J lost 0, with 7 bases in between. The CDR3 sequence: CASSLDRASYEQYF. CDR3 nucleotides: TGTGCCAGCAGCTTGGACCGAGCCTCCTACGAGCAGTACTTC.

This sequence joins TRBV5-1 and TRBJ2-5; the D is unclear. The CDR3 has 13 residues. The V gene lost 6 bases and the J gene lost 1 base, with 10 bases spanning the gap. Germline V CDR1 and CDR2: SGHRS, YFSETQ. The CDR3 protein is CASTPQPQETQYF. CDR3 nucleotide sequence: TGCGCCAGCACACCACAGCCCCAAGAGACCCAGTACTTC. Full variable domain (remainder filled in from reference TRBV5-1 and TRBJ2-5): KAGVTQTPRYLIKTRGQQVTLSCSPISGHRSVSWYQQTPGQGLQFLFEYFSETQRNKGNFPGRFSGRQFSNSRSEMNVSTLELGDSALYLCASTPQPQETQYFGPGTRLLVL.

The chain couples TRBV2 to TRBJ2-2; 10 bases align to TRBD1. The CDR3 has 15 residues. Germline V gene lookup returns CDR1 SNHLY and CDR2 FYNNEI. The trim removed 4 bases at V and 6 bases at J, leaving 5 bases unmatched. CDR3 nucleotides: TGTGCCAGCAGTGGAGGGACAGGGGCCCCCGGGGAGCTGTTTTTT. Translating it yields CASSGGTGAPGELFF.

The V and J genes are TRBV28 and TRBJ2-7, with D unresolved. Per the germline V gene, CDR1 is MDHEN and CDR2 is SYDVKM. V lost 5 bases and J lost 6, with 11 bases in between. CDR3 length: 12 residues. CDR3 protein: CASSPWSGEQYF. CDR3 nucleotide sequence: TGTGCCAGCAGTCCATGGTCGGGCGAGCAGTACTTC.

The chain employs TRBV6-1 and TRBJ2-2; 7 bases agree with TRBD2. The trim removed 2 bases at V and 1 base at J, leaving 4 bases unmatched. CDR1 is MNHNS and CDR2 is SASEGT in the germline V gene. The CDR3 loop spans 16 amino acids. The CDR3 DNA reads TGTGCCAGCAGTGAACTTCTAGCGGAGAACACCGGGGAGCTGTTTTTT. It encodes CASSELLAENTGELFF.

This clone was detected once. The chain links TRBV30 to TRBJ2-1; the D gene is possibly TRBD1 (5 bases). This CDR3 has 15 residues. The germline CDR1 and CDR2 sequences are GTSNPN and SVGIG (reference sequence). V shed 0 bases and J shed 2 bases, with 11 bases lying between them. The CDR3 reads CAWSVGAGTYNEQFF. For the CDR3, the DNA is TGTGCCTGGAGTGTAGGCGCAGGGACCTACAATGAGCAGTTCTTC.

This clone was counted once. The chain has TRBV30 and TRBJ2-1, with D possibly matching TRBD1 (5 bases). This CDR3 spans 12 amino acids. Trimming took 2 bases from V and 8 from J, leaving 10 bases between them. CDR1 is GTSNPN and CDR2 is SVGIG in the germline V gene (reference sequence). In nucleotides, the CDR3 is TGTGCCTGGAGTCCAACAGGTTATGAGCAGTTCTTC. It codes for CAWSPTGYEQFF.

CDR3 region: CASSWEPQGNQPQHF. The CDR3 coding sequence is TGTGCCAGCAGCTGGGAACCGCAGGGAAATCAGCCCCAGCATTTT. The chain combines TRBV7-2 with TRBJ1-5; D perhaps matches TRBD1 (5 bases). The germline V gene has CDR1 SGHTA and CDR2 FQGNSA. The CDR3 spans 15 residues. V was cut by 4 bases and J by 4 bases, with 14 bases left in between.

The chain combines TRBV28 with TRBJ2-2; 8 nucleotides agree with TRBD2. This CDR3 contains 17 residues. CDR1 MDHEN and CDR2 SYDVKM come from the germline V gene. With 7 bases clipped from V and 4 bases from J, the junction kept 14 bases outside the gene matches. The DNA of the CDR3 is TGTGCCAGCAATTACGACATGCGGGAGGACCTCACCGGGGAGCTGTTTTTT. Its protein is CASNYDMREDLTGELFF.

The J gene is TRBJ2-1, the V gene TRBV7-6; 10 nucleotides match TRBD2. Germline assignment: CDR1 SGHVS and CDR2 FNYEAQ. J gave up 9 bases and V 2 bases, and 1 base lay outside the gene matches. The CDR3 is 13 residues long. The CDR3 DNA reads TGTGCCAGCAGCTTACTAGCGGGAGCTGAGCAGTTCTTC. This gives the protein CASSLLAGAEQFF.

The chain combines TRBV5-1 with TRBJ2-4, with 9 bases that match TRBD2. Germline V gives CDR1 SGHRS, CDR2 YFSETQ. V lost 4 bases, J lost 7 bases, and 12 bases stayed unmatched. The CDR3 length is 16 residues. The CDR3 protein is CASSPVGRGRANIQYF. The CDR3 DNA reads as TGCGCCAGCAGCCCGGTGGGTCGCGGGAGGGCGAACATTCAGTACTTC.

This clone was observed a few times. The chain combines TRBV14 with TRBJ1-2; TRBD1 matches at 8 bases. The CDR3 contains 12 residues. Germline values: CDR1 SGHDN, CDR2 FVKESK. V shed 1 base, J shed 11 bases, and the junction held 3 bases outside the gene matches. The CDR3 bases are TGTGCCAGCAGCCAAGTTGACAGGGGTTACACCTTC. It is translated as CASSQVDRGYTF.

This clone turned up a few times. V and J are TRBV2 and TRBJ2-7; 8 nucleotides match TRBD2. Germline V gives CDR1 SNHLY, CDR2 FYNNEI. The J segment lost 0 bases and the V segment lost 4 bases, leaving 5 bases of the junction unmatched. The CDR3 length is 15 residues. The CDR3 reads CASSVLLADSYEQYF. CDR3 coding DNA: TGTGCCAGCAGTGTTCTACTAGCGGACTCCTACGAGCAGTACTTC.

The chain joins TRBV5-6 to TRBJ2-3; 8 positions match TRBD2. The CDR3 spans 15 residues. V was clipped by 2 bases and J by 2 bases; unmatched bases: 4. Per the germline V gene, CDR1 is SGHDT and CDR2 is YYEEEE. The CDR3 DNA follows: TGTGCCAGCAGCTTCGCGGGAGGAACCACAGATACGCAGTATTTT. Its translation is CASSFAGGTTDTQYF. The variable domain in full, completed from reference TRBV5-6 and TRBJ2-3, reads DAGVTQSPTHLIKTRGQQVTLRCSPKSGHDTVSWYQQALGQGPQFIFQYYEEEERQRGNFPDRFSGHQFPNYSSELNVNALLLGDSALYLCASSFAGGTTDTQYFGPGTRLTVL.